A selection of T cell receptor beta chains follows, all from one sample in a study of shared clonotypes between healthy human individuals. The data were produced by immunoSEQ multiplex PCR, yet TCRdb's version contains in-frame clones alone and is incomplete. The sample yields roughly 2,000,000 clones, roughly 93% seen once. Sequencing was carried out using naive CD8+ T cells from PBMCs. All receptors come from a man aged 18 to 30 in good health. Some clones in this sample may be carry-over from other donors' samples. CDR3s include the opening cysteine and the closing phenylalanine or tryptophan. D genes are given only for firm matches. Clone size is not always given. Where it is, it says once, few, many or a class for expanded clones.

d_gene,j_gene,abundance,v_gene,CDR3nt,CDR3aa
NA,TRBJ2-7,NA,TRBV9,TGTGCCAGCAGCGAGGGGGGTTCCTACGAGCAGTACTTC,CASSEGGSYEQYF
NA,TRBJ1-4,NA,TRBV27,TGTGCCAGCAGTTTCTCTCCCAGGGATGAAAAACTGTTTTTT,CASSFSPRDEKLFF
NA,TRBJ2-7,NA,TRBV29-1,TGCAGCGTCGGGGAGAACGGCGAGCAGTACTTC,CSVGENGEQYF
NA,TRBJ1-2,NA,TRBV28,TGTGCCAGCAGCTCGGGGGCCGAGGAGAGCGTGGGTGGCTACACCTTC,CASSSGAEESVGGYTF
TRBD2,TRBJ2-7,NA,TRBV29-1,TGCAGCGTCCTTGGCGGGAGCGCCTACGAGCAGTACTTC,CSVLGGSAYEQYF
NA,TRBJ2-7,NA,TRBV27,TGTGCCAGCAGTTTGGCCCCACCCTGGTACGAGCAGTACTTC,CASSLAPPWYEQYF
NA,TRBJ2-6,NA,TRBV9,TGTGCCAGCAGCGCCAAACAGGGAGGAGGGGCCAACGTCCTGACTTTC,CASSAKQGGGANVLTF
NA,TRBJ2-5,NA,TRBV28,TGTGCCAGCAGTTTACGGTTATCAGGGTTCACCCAAGAGACCCAGTACTTC,CASSLRLSGFTQETQYF
NA,TRBJ2-5,NA,TRBV4-2,TGTGCCAGCAGCCAAGAAGTCGGGGGCGAGGAGACCCAGTACTTC,CASSQEVGGEETQYF
NA,TRBJ1-1,NA,TRBV20-1,TGCAGTGCTAGTTCGGGAACTGAAGCTTTCTTT,CSASSGTEAFF
TRBD2,TRBJ2-1,NA,TRBV18,TGTGCCAGCTCACCACCTGCGATAGCGGGATACAATGAGCAGTTCTTC,CASSPPAIAGYNEQFF
NA,TRBJ1-1,NA,TRBV27,TGTGCCAGCAGTTTTTGGGGAGGTGGTACTGAAGCTTTCTTT,CASSFWGGGTEAFF
TRBD2,TRBJ2-7,NA,TRBV11-2,TGTGCCAGCAGCTCGCTACTAGCGTACAACGAGCAGTACTTC,CASSSLLAYNEQYF
NA,TRBJ1-1,NA,TRBV9,TGTGCCAGCAGCTCCGGGCTCGGCACTGAAGCTTTCTTT,CASSSGLGTEAFF
TRBD2,TRBJ2-2,NA,TRBV28,TGTGCCAGCAGACCTATAGGACTAGCGGGCACCGGGGAGCTGTTTTTT,CASRPIGLAGTGELFF
NA,TRBJ2-7,NA,TRBV10-3,TGTGCCATCAGTGATCCTAGTTACGAGCAGTACTTC,CAISDPSYEQYF
TRBD1,TRBJ1-3,NA,TRBV11-1,TGTGCCAGCAGCTTCGAGGCAGGGGGCGCCTCTGGAAACACCATATATTTT,CASSFEAGGASGNTIYF
TRBD1,TRBJ2-2,once,TRBV7-3,TGTGCCAGCAGGGACCCGGGACAGCCGAGGACCGGGGAGCTGTTTTTT,CASRDPGQPRTGELFF
TRBD1,TRBJ2-7,NA,TRBV27,TGTGCCACTGCGGTGGGACAGACCTACGAGCAGTACTTC,CATAVGQTYEQYF
NA,TRBJ1-2,once,TRBV6-1,TGTGCCACCATATTTCGGGATGGCTACACCTTC,CATIFRDGYTF
NA,TRBJ1-2,NA,TRBV30,TGTGCCTGGAGTGTTGGGGCAGGCTATGGCTACACCTTC,CAWSVGAGYGYTF
TRBD2,TRBJ2-3,NA,TRBV7-9,TGTGCCAGCAGCCCAATAGCGGGACCGGGTACGCAGTATTTT,CASSPIAGPGTQYF
NA,TRBJ2-7,once,TRBV7-9,TGTGCCAGCAGCGGCGTTACAAGAGACTCCTACGAGCAGTACTTC,CASSGVTRDSYEQYF
TRBD1,TRBJ2-7,NA,TRBV10-3,TGTGCCATCAGTGGGACAGGGGCCTACGAGCAGTACTTC,CAISGTGAYEQYF
NA,TRBJ2-2,NA,TRBV19,TGTGCCAGTGCCATGGGGGCCGGGGAGCTGTTTTTT,CASAMGAGELFF
TRBD2,TRBJ2-3,NA,TRBV7-9,TGTGCCAGCAGCTCAAGTAACCTATTAGCGGGAAGCACAGATACGCAGTATTTT,CASSSSNLLAGSTDTQYF
NA,TRBJ1-1,NA,TRBV30,TGTGCCCTCATGAACGGTCAGAACACTGAAGCTTTCTTT,CALMNGQNTEAFF
TRBD1,TRBJ1-2,NA,TRBV11-2,TGTGCCAGCAGCTTAGACAGGGGGAGAGGCTACACCTTC,CASSLDRGRGYTF
NA,TRBJ1-2,NA,TRBV4-1,TGCGCCAGCACTCCGAAGGGACATCAATATGGCTACACCTTC,CASTPKGHQYGYTF
NA,TRBJ2-3,NA,TRBV27,TGTGCCAGCAGTCCCCGCCTTGGTGGCGGGACGGTGGGAGATACGCAGTATTTT,CASSPRLGGGTVGDTQYF
NA,TRBJ2-7,NA,TRBV5-6,TGTGCCAGCAGCTTGGGAGGGGCGAGCTCCTACGAGCAGTACTTC,CASSLGGASSYEQYF
TRBD2,TRBJ2-7,NA,TRBV7-9,TGTGCCAGCAGCTCGACCGGGACTAGCGGGCAATCCCCCTACTACGAGCAGTACTTC,CASSSTGTSGQSPYYEQYF
TRBD1,TRBJ2-1,NA,TRBV7-3,TGTGCCAGCAGCTTTGGGACAGGGGAGCACAATGAGCAGTTCTTC,CASSFGTGEHNEQFF
TRBD1,TRBJ2-3,NA,TRBV27,TGTGCCAGCAGCATATCCGGGACAGGGGCACCAGATACGCAGTATTTT,CASSISGTGAPDTQYF
TRBD1,TRBJ2-3,NA,TRBV27,TGTGCCAGCAGTTTACTTAGGACAGGGGCGGCAGATACGCAGTATTTT,CASSLLRTGAADTQYF
TRBD1,TRBJ1-2,NA,TRBV7-9,TGTGCCAGCAGCATAGCCTTGGACAGGCAGGGCGGCTACACCTTC,CASSIALDRQGGYTF
NA,TRBJ1-5,once,TRBV4-1,TGCGCCAGCAGCCAAGAGGGTACTTCCGCCAATCAGCCCCAGCATTTT,CASSQEGTSANQPQHF
NA,TRBJ1-1,NA,TRBV5-1,TGCGCCAGCGGCCCGGGAGGGAGCACTGAAGCTTTCTTT,CASGPGGSTEAFF
NA,TRBJ2-1,NA,TRBV27,TGTGCCAGCAGTTTTTATAGTGAGCAGTTCTTC,CASSFYSEQFF
TRBD1,TRBJ2-7,NA,TRBV27,TGTGCCAGCAGTTTGATCGGCCCGGGGACAGGCTACGAGCAGTACTTC,CASSLIGPGTGYEQYF
NA,TRBJ1-4,few,TRBV14,TGTGCCAGCAGCCAAGTTGGCGGGGATGAAAAACTGTTTTTT,CASSQVGGDEKLFF
TRBD1,TRBJ2-7,once,TRBV28,TGTGCCAGCAGTTCCCCGGGACAGGGTCCCTACGAGCAGTACTTC,CASSSPGQGPYEQYF
NA,TRBJ2-7,once,TRBV9,TGTGCCAGCAGCGTAAGGCAGGGTTTCGGCGAGCAGTACTTC,CASSVRQGFGEQYF
TRBD1,TRBJ1-5,NA,TRBV19,TGTGCCAGTACCCAATGGGACAGGGGGGATCAGCCCCAGCATTTT,CASTQWDRGDQPQHF
NA,TRBJ1-4,once,TRBV5-6,TGTGCCAGCAGCCTACTCCGCCAGGCTAATGAAAAACTGTTTTTT,CASSLLRQANEKLFF
TRBD2,TRBJ2-7,NA,TRBV7-3,TGTGCCAGCAGCTTAACGTCGGGCGGGAGTTGGGTCAACGAGCAGTACTTC,CASSLTSGGSWVNEQYF
NA,TRBJ2-3,NA,TRBV7-9,TGTGCCAGCAGCTCCGAAAATTTGGGTCCAGATACGCAGTATTTT,CASSSENLGPDTQYF
NA,TRBJ2-1,NA,TRBV27,TGTGCCAGCAGTCTGGACAATGAGCAGTTCTTC,CASSLDNEQFF
NA,TRBJ2-7,NA,TRBV29-1,TGCAGCGTTGTGACGGGGGCTGGCGAGCAGTACTTC,CSVVTGAGEQYF
NA,TRBJ2-7,NA,TRBV28,TGTGCCAGCAGTTCGCGACAGTCCTCCTACGAGCAGTACTTC,CASSSRQSSYEQYF